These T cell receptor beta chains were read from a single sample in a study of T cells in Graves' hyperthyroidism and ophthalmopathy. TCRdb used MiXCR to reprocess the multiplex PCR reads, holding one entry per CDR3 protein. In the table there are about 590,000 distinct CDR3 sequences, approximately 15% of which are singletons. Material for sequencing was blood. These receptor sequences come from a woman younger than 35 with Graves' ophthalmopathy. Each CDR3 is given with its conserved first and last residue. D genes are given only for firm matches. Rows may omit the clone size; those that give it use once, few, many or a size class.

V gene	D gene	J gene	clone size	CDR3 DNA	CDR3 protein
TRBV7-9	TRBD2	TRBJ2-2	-	TGTGCCAGCAGCGTAACTAGCGGGAGGGCCCGAACCGGGGAGCTGTTTTTT	CASSVTSGRARTGELFF
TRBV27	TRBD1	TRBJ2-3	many	TGTGCCAGCAGTTTAATTCCCGGGACAGGGGGGACAGATACGCAGTATTTT	CASSLIPGTGGTDTQYF
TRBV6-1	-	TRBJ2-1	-	TGTGCCAGCGGTACCCCTACTAGCGAGCAGTTCTTC	CASGTPTSEQFF
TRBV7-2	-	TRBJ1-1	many	TGTGCCAGCAGCTTAGATTCAGTAGACGGCACTGAAGCTTTCTTT	CASSLDSVDGTEAFF
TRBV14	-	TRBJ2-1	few	TGTGCCAGCAGCCAAAGAAGGACGGATTACAATGAGCAGTTCTTC	CASSQRRTDYNEQFF
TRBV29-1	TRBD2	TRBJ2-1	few	TGCAGCGTTGCGGGCGGGAGTCAGGGTGAGCAGTTCTTC	CSVAGGSQGEQFF
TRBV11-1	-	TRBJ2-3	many	TGTGCCAGCAGCTCGACGGTGAACACAGATACGCAGTATTTT	CASSSTVNTDTQYF
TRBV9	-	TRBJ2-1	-	TGTGCCAGCAGCGCCCTCCCGCAAGGGGTAAGCTCCTACAATGAGCAGTTCTTC	CASSALPQGVSSYNEQFF
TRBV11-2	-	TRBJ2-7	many	TGTGCCAGCAGCTTAGTGGGGGGCGCGTCCTACGAGCAGTACTTC	CASSLVGGASYEQYF
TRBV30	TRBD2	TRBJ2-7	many	TGTGCCTGGAGGCAAAAAGCGGGAGTTGTCTACGAGCAGTACTTC	CAWRQKAGVVYEQYF